This entry features one T cell receptor beta chain sequence. Its antigen remains undetermined. No qualities accompany the bases; no much larger clone lies one base away. V sheds 6 bases and J sheds 1 base, leaving 16 bases between their ends. The CDR3, cysteine through phenylalanine, is 15 amino acids long. Only the CDR3 region is kept as DNA, spanning 45 bases read in frame from base 1. The germline V gene (reference sequence) specifies MNHEY as CDR1 and SMNVEV as CDR2. This sample is part of a study listed by TCRdb under 2016. The library came from RT-PCR. TCRdb lists the instrument as Illumina MiSeq. TCRdb ran its own pipeline on the public reads, namely fastp trimming at Q25 and MiXCR clone calling, and kept in-frame beta chains. All rows with the same CDR3 protein become a single entry with the most common DNA and genes. This sample lists about 680,000 distinct CDR3 sequences; 14% were detected once. The top ten constitute roughly 3.9% of the sample.

Material: memory CD4+ T cells from blood. The receptor comes from a female donor in good health, serving as a healthy control. This receptor chain uses TRBV27 and TRBJ2-7, with the D segment possibly TRBD1 or TRBD2, each aligning over 6 bases. DNA sequence: TGTGCCAGCAGCCGTTGGGGGGCCAGATCCTACGAGCAGTACTTC. Its product reads: CASSRWGARSYEQYF.